Each of the 20 T cell receptor beta chains below was sequenced from the same sample in a study of T cells expressing NK-cell markers. TCRdb reprocessed the 5' RACE reads, with one entry per CDR3 protein and no DNA. The sample features 450,000 to 600,000 distinct CDR3 sequences, with less than 4.5% in its top ten. The specimen sequenced was blood T cells: a sorted CD56 or NKG2C T cell subset, CD4+ or CD8+ T cells, or bulk PBMC T cells (not recorded which). These receptors came from a man aged 18 to 35 in good health.

The chain has TRBV5-1 and TRBJ1-1; TCRdb's assignment of TRBD1 cannot be checked, as there is no DNA. The CDR3 totals 15 residues. From germline, CDR1 is SGHRS and CDR2 YFSETQ. CDR3: CASSTETGRNTEAFF.

V and J are TRBV25-1 and TRBJ2-1; TCRdb reports TRBD2, a call that lacks DNA to check it against. CDR3 length equals 13 residues. CDR1 and CDR2 (germline): MGHDK, SYGVNS. The CDR3 here is CASTPTSGSEQFF.

The rearrangement joins TRBV6-5 to TRBJ1-2; the D call from TCRdb, TRBD1, cannot be confirmed without DNA. Germline loops: CDR1 MNHEY, CDR2 SVGAGI. The CDR3 length is 13 residues. CDR3: CASTQLGVHGYTF.

The V and J genes are TRBV12-3 or TRBV12-4 and TRBJ2-2; the TCRdb D gene call, TRBD2, has no DNA to confirm it. The CDR3 runs to 15 residues. CDR3: CASSLTSAVAGELFF.

The rearrangement links TRBV7-2 to TRBJ2-3. Germline assignment: CDR1 SGHTA and CDR2 FQGNSA. This CDR3 has 13 amino acids. The chain's CDR3 is CASVGVATDTQYF. The full variable domain, rest sourced from reference TRBV7-2 and TRBJ2-3, is GAGVSQSPSNKVTEKGKDVELRCDPISGHTALYWYRQSLGQGLEFLIYFQGNSAPDKSGLPSDRFSAERTGGSVSTLTIQRTQQEDSAVYLCASVGVATDTQYFGPGTRLTVL.

V and J are TRBV6-1 and TRBJ2-7; the D gene TCRdb calls, TRBD2, cannot be checked with no DNA. This CDR3 is built from 15 residues. CDR1 MNHNS and CDR2 SASEGT come from the germline V gene. CDR3 region: CASRKLREPGYEQYF.

This chain joins TRBV29-1 and TRBJ1-6. The CDR3 extends over 13 amino acids. Germline values: CDR1 SQVTM, CDR2 ANQGSEA. CDR3 region: CSVLDSDNSPLHF.

The rearrangement joins TRBV4-3 to TRBJ2-1; absent DNA, TCRdb's TRBD1 call cannot be checked. This CDR3 contains 13 residues. CDR1 and CDR2 from the germline V gene are LGHNA and YSLEER. The CDR3 is CASSHGQGGEQFF.

The rearrangement links TRBV18 to TRBJ2-7. The CDR3 loop spans 13 amino acids. CDR1 and CDR2 from the germline V gene are KGHSH and LQKENI. The CDR3 sequence: CASSPARDYEQYF.

The V gene is TRBV15, the J gene TRBJ2-4; the D call from TCRdb, TRBD1, cannot be confirmed without DNA. Germline V gene lookup returns CDR1 LNHNV and CDR2 YYDKDF (reference sequence). This CDR3 comprises 13 residues. CDR3: CATSPGPVNIQYF.

The gene calls are TRBV4-1 and TRBJ2-7; TCRdb's D gene call, TRBD1, goes unchecked for lack of DNA. CDR1 and CDR2 from the germline V gene are MGHRA and YSYEKL. The CDR3 is 16 amino acids. The CDR3 sequence is CASSQTPQGLNREQYF.

The rearrangement joins TRBV12-3 or TRBV12-4 to TRBJ2-7; the TCRdb D gene call, TRBD1, has no DNA to confirm it. The CDR3 sequence is 15 residues long. This chain's CDR3 is CASSFQRQGVGEQYF.

This chain joins TRBV5-5 and TRBJ2-7; no DNA is available, so the TRBD1 call from TCRdb remains unchecked. The CDR3 is 11 residues long. Germline CDR1 and CDR2: SGHKS and YYEKEE (reference sequence). CDR3 residues: CASLGRGEQYF.

V usage is TRBV20-1 and J usage is TRBJ2-4; TCRdb's D call, TRBD2, is unchecked because there is no DNA. The CDR3 is 18 amino acids. Germline V gene data show CDR1 as DFQATT and CDR2 as SNEGSKA (reference sequence). The CDR3 sequence: CSAHKFLTSATPKNIQYF.

This rearrangement joins TRBV5-5 to TRBJ2-7; TCRdb lists TRBD1, though no DNA is available to test this call. This CDR3 spans 14 amino acids. Germline loops: CDR1 SGHKS, CDR2 YYEKEE (reference sequence). CDR3: CASSSGTATYEQYF. Using reference TRBV5-5 and TRBJ2-7 for the parts outside the CDR3, the full variable domain is DAGVTQSPTHLIKTRGQQVTLRCSPISGHKSVSWYQQVLGQGPQFIFQYYEKEERGRGNFPDRFSARQFPNYSSELNVNALLLGDSALYLCASSSGTATYEQYFGPGTRLTVT.

This chain links TRBV9 with TRBJ2-5. There are 14 residues in the CDR3. Germline V gene sequence: CDR1 SGDLS, CDR2 YYNGEE. CDR3 residues: CASSGSAAQETQYF. The whole variable domain, filled in from reference TRBV9 and TRBJ2-5, reads DSGVTQTPKHLITATGQRVTLRCSPRSGDLSVYWYQQSLDQGLQFLIQYYNGEERAKGNILERFSAQQFPDLHSELNLSSLELGDSALYFCASSGSAAQETQYFGPGTRLLVL.

The chain carries TRBV18 and TRBJ1-2; the TRBD1 assignment by TCRdb is unverifiable without DNA. This CDR3 is built from 12 residues. Germline V lookup: CDR1 KGHSH, CDR2 LQKENI. CDR3 in amino acids: CASSPPQGMDTF.

This chain joins TRBV12-3 or TRBV12-4 and TRBJ2-2; lacking DNA, the TRBD2 call made by TCRdb goes unchecked. The CDR3 consists of 18 residues. The CDR3 is CASSPGTSGTPNTGELFF.

The rearrangement uses TRBV7-9 and TRBJ2-3; TCRdb reports TRBD2, a call that lacks DNA to check it against. The CDR3 length is 17 residues. Germline loops: CDR1 SEHNR, CDR2 FQNEAQ (reference sequence). CDR3 loop: CASSLQGTSGFVDTQYF.

The chain joins TRBV6-5 to TRBJ1-1; TCRdb's D call of TRBD1 is untestable without DNA. Germline lookup yields CDR1 MNHEY and CDR2 SVGAGI. This CDR3 has 15 residues. The CDR3 spells CASILETGMNRVAFF.